The source of this T cell receptor beta chain is a study of shared clonotypes between healthy human individuals. Looking at the study overall: The study used three CD4 naive, three CD4 memory, two CD8 naive and one CD8 memory plate per donor.

Only CD45RO-negative cells positively selected for CCR7 counted as naive CD8 cells, so terminally differentiated effector memory CD45RA+ cells were excluded. Concerning this clone itself: Its antigen is undetermined. Other DNA sequences in this specimen translate into the identical CDR3.

Germline assignment: CDR1 MNHEY and CDR2 SMNVEV (reference sequence). This CDR3 comprises 13 residues. Unmatched junction bases numbered 1, after V lost 4 bases and J lost 2 bases. Study-wide results and limits: Among the subsets, naive ones generally showed larger estimated richness than memory ones. Exclusively blood specimens were collected; tissue repertoires likely differ.

The assay was run at deep level. Method: immunoSEQ multiplex PCR; TCRdb's copy keeps in-frame clones and lacks some. The profile shows about 2.1 million clones, 93% of them singletons. The material sequenced was naive CD8+ T cells from PBMCs. The V call is TRBV27, the J call TRBJ1-1; 7 bases line up with TRBD1. The receptor comes from a young man in good health. Some clones in this sample may be carry-over from other donors' samples. The CDR3 is CASSYRGNTEAFF. The CDR3 DNA is TGTGCCAGCAGTTACAGGGGAAACACTGAAGCTTTCTTT.